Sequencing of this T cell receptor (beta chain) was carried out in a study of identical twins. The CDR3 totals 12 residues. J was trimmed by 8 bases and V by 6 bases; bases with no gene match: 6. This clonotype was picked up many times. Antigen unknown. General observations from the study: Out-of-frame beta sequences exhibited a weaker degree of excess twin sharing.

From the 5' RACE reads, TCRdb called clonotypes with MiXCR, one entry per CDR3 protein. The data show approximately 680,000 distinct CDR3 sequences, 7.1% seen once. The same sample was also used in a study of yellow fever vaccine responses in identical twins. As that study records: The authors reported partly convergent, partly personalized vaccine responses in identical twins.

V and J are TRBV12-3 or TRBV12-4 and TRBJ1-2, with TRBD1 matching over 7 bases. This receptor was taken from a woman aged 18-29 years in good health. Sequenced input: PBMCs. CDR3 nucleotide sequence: TGTGCCAGCAGCCCAGGGGGACAGGGCTACACCTTC. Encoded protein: CASSPGGQGYTF.